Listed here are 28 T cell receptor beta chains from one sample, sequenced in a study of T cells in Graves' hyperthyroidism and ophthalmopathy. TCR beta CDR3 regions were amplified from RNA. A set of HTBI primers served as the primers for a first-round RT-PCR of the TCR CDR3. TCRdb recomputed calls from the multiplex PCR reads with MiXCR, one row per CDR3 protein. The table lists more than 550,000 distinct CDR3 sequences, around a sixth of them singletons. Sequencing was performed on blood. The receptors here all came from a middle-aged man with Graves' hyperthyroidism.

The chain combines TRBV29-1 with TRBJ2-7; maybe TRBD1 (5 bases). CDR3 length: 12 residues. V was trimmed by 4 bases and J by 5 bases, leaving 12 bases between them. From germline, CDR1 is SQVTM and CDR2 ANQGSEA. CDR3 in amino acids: CSVAQGGHEQYF. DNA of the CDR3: TGCAGCGTTGCTCAGGGCGGACACGAGCAGTACTTC.

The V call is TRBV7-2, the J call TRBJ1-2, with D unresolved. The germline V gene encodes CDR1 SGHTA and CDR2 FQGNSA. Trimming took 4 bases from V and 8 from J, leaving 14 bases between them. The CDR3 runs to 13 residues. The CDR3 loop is CASSSFALPGYTF. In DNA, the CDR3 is TGTGCCAGCAGCTCCTTTGCTCTCCCCGGCTACACCTTC.

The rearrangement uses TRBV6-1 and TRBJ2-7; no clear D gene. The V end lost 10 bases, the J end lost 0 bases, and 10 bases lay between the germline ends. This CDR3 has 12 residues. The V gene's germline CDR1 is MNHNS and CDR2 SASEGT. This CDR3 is CATREFSYEQYF. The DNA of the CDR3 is TGTGCCACCCGAGAATTCTCCTACGAGCAGTACTTC.

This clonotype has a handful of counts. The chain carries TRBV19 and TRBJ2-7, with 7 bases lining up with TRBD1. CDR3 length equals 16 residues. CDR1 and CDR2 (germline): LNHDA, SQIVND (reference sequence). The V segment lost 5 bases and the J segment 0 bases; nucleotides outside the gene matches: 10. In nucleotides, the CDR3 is TGTGCCAGTAGTGGATACAGGGGAGAAGGCTCCTACGAGCAGTACTTC. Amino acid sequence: CASSGYRGEGSYEQYF.

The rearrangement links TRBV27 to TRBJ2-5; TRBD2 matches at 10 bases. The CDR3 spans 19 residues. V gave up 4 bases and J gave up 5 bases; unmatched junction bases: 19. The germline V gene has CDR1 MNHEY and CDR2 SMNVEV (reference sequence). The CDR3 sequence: CASSSRGPSAGGPFETQYF. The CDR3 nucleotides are TGTGCCAGCAGTTCAAGGGGGCCGTCAGCGGGAGGGCCTTTCGAGACCCAGTACTTC.

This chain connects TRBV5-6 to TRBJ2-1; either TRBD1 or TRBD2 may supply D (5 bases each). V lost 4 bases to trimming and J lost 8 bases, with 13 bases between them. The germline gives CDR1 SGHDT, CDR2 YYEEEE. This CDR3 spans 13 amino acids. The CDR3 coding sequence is TGTGCCAGCAGCGCGACAGTGGGGGATGAGCAGTTCTTC. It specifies CASSATVGDEQFF.

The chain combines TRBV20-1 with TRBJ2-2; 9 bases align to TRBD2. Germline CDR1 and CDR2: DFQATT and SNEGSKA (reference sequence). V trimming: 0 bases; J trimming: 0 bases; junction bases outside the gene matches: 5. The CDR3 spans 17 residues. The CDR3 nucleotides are TGCAGTGCTAGAGATCCCGGACTAGCGCCGAACACCGGGGAGCTGTTTTTT. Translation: CSARDPGLAPNTGELFF.

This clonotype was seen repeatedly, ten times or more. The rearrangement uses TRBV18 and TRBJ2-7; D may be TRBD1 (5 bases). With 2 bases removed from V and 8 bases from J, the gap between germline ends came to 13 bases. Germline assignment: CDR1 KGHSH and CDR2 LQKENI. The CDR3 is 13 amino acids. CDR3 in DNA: TGTGCCAGCTCACCAGGTAGGACACCTAAGCAGTACTTC. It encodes CASSPGRTPKQYF.

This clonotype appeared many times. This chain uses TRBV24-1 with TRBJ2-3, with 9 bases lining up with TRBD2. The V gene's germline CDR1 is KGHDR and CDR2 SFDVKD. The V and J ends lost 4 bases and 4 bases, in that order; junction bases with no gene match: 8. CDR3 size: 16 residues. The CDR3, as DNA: TGTGCCACCAGTGAGTATGGACTAGCGAGGGCAGATACGCAGTATTTT. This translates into CATSEYGLARADTQYF.

CDR3 in amino acids: CASSSHALGNEQFF. CDR3 sequence (DNA): TGTGCCAGCAGTTCCCACGCCTTAGGCAATGAGCAGTTCTTC. The J gene is TRBJ2-1, the V gene TRBV12-3 or TRBV12-4; D ambiguous. The CDR3 runs to 14 residues. The V gene lost 4 bases and the J gene lost 6 bases, with 13 bases spanning the gap.

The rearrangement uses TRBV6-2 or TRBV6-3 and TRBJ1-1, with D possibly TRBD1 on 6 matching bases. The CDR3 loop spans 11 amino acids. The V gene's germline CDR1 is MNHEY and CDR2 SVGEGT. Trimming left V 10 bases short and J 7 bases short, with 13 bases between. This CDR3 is CATRGAGEAFF. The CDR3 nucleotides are TGTGCCACCCGGGGGGCCGGTGAAGCTTTCTTT.

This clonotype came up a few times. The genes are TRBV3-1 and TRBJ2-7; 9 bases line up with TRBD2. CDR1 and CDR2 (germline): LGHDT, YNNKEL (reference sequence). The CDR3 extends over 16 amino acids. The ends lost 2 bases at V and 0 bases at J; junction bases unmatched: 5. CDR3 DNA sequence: TGTGCCAGCAGCCAATCTAGCGGGGCCAGCTCCTACGAGCAGTACTTC. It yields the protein CASSQSSGASSYEQYF.

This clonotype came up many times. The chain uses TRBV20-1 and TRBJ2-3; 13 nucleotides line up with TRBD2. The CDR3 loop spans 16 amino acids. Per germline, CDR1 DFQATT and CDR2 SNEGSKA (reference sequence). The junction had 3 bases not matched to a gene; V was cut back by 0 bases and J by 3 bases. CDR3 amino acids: CSARDWTSGSTDTQYF. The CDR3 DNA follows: TGCAGTGCTAGAGATTGGACTAGCGGGAGTACAGATACGCAGTATTTT.

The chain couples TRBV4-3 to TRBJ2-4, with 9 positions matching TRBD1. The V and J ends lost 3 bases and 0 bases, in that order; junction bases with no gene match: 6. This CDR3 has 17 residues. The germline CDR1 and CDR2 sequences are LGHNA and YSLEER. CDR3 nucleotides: TGCGCCAGCAGCCATAAGGACAGGGGCAAAGCCAAAAACATTCAGTACTTC. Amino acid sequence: CASSHKDRGKAKNIQYF.

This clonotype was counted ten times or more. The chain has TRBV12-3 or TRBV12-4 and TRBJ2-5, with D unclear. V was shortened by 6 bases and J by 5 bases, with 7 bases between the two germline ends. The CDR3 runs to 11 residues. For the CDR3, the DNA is TGTGCCAGCAGGGTTTCGGAGACCCAGTACTTC. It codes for CASRVSETQYF.

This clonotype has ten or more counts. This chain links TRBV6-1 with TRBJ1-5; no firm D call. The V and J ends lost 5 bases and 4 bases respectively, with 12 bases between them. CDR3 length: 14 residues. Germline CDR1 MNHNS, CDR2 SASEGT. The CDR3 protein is CASSYAPWNQPQHF. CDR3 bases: TGTGCCAGCAGTTATGCTCCTTGGAATCAGCCCCAGCATTTT.

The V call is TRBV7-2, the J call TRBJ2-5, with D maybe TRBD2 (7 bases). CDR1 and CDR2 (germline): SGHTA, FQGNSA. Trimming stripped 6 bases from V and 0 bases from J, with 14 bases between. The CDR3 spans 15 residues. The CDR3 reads CASREGGTHQETQYF. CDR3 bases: TGTGCCAGCAGGGAGGGGGGGACACACCAAGAGACCCAGTACTTC.

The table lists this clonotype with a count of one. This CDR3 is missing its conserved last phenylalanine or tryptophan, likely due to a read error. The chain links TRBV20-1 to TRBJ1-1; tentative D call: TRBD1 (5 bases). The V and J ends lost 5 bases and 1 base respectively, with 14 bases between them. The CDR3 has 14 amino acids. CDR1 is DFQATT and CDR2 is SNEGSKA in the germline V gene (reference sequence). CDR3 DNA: TGCAGTGCTCGGGGCACCGGGGGGAACACTGAAGCTTTCTAT. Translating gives CSARGTGGNTEAFY.

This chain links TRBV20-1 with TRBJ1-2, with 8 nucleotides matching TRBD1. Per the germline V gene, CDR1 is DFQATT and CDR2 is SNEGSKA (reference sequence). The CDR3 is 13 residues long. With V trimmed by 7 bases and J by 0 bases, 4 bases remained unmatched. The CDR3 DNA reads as TGCAGTGGATCAGGGGGCACTAACTATGGCTACACCTTC. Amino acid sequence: CSGSGGTNYGYTF.

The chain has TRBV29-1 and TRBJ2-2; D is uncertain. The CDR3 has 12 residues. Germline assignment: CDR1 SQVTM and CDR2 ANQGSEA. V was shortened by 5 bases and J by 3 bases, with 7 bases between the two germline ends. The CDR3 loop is CSVLTYTGELFF. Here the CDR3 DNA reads TGCAGCGTTCTGACCTACACCGGGGAGCTGTTTTTT.

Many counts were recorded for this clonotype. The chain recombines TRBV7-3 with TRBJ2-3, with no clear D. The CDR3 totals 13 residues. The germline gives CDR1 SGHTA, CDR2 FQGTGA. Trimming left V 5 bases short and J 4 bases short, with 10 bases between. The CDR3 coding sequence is TGTGCCAGCAGCCCTTGGGCAGCAGATACGCAGTATTTT. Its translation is CASSPWAADTQYF.

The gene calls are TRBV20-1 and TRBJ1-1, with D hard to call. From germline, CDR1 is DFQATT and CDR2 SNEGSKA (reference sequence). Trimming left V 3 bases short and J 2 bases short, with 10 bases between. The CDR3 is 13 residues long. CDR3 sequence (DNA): TGCAGTGCTAGTTTGCGATCCAACACTGAAGCTTTCTTT. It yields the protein CSASLRSNTEAFF.

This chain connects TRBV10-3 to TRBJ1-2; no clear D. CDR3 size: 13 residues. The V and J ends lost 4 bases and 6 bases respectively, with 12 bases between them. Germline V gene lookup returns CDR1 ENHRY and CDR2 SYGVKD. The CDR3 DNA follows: TGTGCCATCAGTGTTGGTGGAATGGATGGCTACACCTTC. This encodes CAISVGGMDGYTF.

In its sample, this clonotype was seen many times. This CDR3 is CAISPSRLAGDLADTQYF. The CDR3 bases are TGTGCCATCAGTCCTAGCAGACTAGCGGGAGATTTAGCAGATACGCAGTATTTT. The chain has TRBV10-3 and TRBJ2-3; TRBD2 matches at 12 bases. V gave up 5 bases and J gave up 4 bases; unmatched junction bases: 13. The germline CDR1 and CDR2 sequences are ENHRY and SYGVKD. CDR3 length equals 18 residues.

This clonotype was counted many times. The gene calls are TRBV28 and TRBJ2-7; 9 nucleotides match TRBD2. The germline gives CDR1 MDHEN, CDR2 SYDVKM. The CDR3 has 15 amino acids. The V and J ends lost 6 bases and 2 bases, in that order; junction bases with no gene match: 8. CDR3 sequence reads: CASRITSGRPYEQYF. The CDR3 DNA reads TGTGCCAGCAGGATAACTAGCGGGCGACCCTACGAGCAGTACTTC.

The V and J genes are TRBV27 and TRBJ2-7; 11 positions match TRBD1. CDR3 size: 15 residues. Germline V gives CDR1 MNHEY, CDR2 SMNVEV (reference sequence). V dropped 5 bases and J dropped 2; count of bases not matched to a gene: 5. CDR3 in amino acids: CASSPGTGGPYEQYF. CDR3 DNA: TGTGCCAGCAGTCCCGGGACAGGGGGTCCCTACGAGCAGTACTTC.

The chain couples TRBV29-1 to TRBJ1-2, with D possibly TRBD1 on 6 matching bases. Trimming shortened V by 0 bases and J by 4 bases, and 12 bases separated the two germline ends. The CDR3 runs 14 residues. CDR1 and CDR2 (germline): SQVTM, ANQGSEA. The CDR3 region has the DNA TGCAGCGTTGAAGATCTAGGGGGGAGCTATGGCTACACCTTC. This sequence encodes CSVEDLGGSYGYTF.

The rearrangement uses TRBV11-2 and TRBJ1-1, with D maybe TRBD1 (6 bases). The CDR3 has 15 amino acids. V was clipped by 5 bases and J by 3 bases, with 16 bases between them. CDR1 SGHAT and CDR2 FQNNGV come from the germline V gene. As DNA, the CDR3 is TGTGCCAGCAGCCCCTACCCACAGGGTGACACTGAAGCTTTCTTT. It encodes CASSPYPQGDTEAFF.